These 29 T cell receptor beta chains were all obtained from the same sample, sequenced in a study of control samples from healthy donors and cancer patients. The assay was immunoSEQ multiplex PCR, and TCRdb's table has in-frame clones only and misses some. The table includes more than 95,000 clones, about 80% detected once. Sequencing was done on a sample of blood. These receptors all come from a woman aged 45-65 years in good health.

The chain links TRBV19 to TRBJ1-3; 7 bases agree with TRBD1. This CDR3 comprises 14 residues. Germline CDR1 is LNHDA and CDR2 is SQIVND (reference sequence). V trimming: 6 bases; J trimming: 4 bases; junction bases outside the gene matches: 6. The CDR3 region has the DNA TGTGCCAGTAGGGCGGACAGGTTCGGAAACACCATATATTTT. This sequence encodes CASRADRFGNTIYF. Using reference TRBV19 and TRBJ1-3 for the parts outside the CDR3, the full variable domain is DGGITQSPKYLFRKEGQNVTLSCEQNLNHDAMYWYRQDPGQGLRLIYYSQIVNDFQKGDIAEGYSVSREKKESFPLTVTSAQKNPTAFYLCASRADRFGNTIYFGEGSWLTVV.

The chain employs TRBV28 and TRBJ1-5; D remains ambiguous. The CDR3 has 13 amino acids. Deletions cut 10 bases from V and 3 bases from J, with 13 bases between. In germline, CDR1 is MDHEN, CDR2 SYDVKM. CDR3 loop: CATYKGYNQPQHF. DNA of the CDR3: TGTGCCACCTATAAGGGTTACAATCAGCCCCAGCATTTT.

V gene TRBV9 combines with J gene TRBJ1-3; D ambiguous. The V end lost 4 bases, the J end lost 2 bases, and 13 bases lay between the germline ends. Germline CDR1 and CDR2: SGDLS and YYNGEE. This CDR3 is built from 15 residues. CDR3 protein: CASSQRPTAGNTIYF. CDR3 in DNA: TGTGCCAGCAGCCAGAGACCCACCGCTGGAAACACCATATATTTT.

Here the CDR3 reads CASSRDRGVTEAFF. CDR3 sequence (DNA): TGTGCCAGCAGTAGGGACAGGGGCGTCACTGAAGCTTTCTTT. The V and J genes are TRBV6-6 and TRBJ1-1, with 10 bases matching TRBD1. There are 14 residues in the CDR3. The trim removed 5 bases at V and 4 bases at J, leaving 4 bases unmatched. The germline V gene has CDR1 MNHNY and CDR2 SVGAGI (reference sequence).

This clone was seen just once. The J gene is TRBJ2-1, the V gene TRBV23-1; 7 bases agree with TRBD1. TRBV23-1 qualifies as an ORF whose function is uncertain. This CDR3 is built from 16 residues. V was clipped by 0 bases and J by 6 bases; unmatched bases: 8. In DNA, the CDR3 is TGCGCCAGCAGTCAATCCCTTGACAGGGAGAGCAATGAGCAGTTCTTC. Protein product: CASSQSLDRESNEQFF.

V and J are TRBV9 and TRBJ2-7, with D perhaps TRBD2 (6 bases). Between the trimmed V and J ends, which lost 0 bases and 1 base, there was a span of 11 bases. Germline lookup yields CDR1 SGDLS and CDR2 YYNGEE. The length of the CDR3 is 15 residues. The CDR3 loop reads CASSVGGDLSYEQYF. The DNA for the CDR3 is TGTGCCAGCAGCGTAGGGGGGGACCTTTCCTACGAGCAGTACTTC.

This clone was seen more than once but under ten times. The J gene is TRBJ1-5, the V gene TRBV5-5; tentative D call: TRBD1 (5 bases). This CDR3 is built from 16 residues. Germline values: CDR1 SGHKS, CDR2 YYEKEE (reference sequence). V lost 4 bases and J 4 bases, leaving 18 bases between the germline ends. This chain's CDR3 is CASSPAGQGGNQPQHF. The CDR3 coding sequence is TGTGCCAGCAGCCCAGCGGGGCAGGGAGGAAATCAGCCCCAGCATTTT.

This clone was counted a few times. The chain is built from TRBV29-1 and TRBJ2-5; 8 positions agree with TRBD2. CDR3 size: 13 residues. Germline CDR1 reads SQVTM; CDR2 reads ANQGSEA. Germline trimming cut 7 bases from V and 7 bases from J; bases unmatched to any gene: 11. Written as DNA, the CDR3 is TGCAGCGGGCAACTAGCGGCCCTCGGGACCCAGTACTTC. This codes for CSGQLAALGTQYF.

The chain carries TRBV4-1 and TRBJ1-4; the match to TRBD1 covers 7 bases. The CDR3 loop spans 16 amino acids. Germline CDR1 and CDR2: MGHRA and YSYEKL. V lost 1 base and J lost 5; bases outside the gene matches: 7. CDR3 region: CASSQGRQGRNEKLFF. The CDR3 coding sequence is TGCGCCAGCAGCCAAGGGAGACAGGGTAGGAATGAAAAACTGTTTTTT.

This clone is a singleton in its sample. The chain joins TRBV5-4 to TRBJ2-7; weak D call: TRBD1 (6 bases). This CDR3 has 15 amino acids. Germline assignment: CDR1 SGHNT and CDR2 YYREEE (reference sequence). V lost 0 bases and J lost 3, with 13 bases in between. CDR3 residues: CASSLDRTALYEQYF. The CDR3 nucleotides are TGTGCCAGCAGCTTGGACCGGACAGCCCTCTACGAGCAGTACTTC.

This clone was found a few times. The chain joins TRBV5-1 to TRBJ1-3; D remains unclear. This CDR3 region has 15 residues. Between the trimmed V and J ends, which lost 5 bases and 0 bases, there was a span of 12 bases. The germline V gene has CDR1 SGHRS and CDR2 YFSETQ. The CDR3 loop is CASSSGILSGNTIYF. The CDR3 DNA reads TGCGCCAGCAGTTCAGGAATACTCTCTGGAAACACCATATATTTT.

This rearrangement joins TRBV7-9 to TRBJ2-3; D remains unclear. With 1 base removed from V and 0 bases from J, the gap between germline ends came to 5 bases. The CDR3 has 14 residues. Germline V gene sequence: CDR1 SEHNR, CDR2 FQNEAQ (reference sequence). The CDR3: CASSLGVSTDTQYF. The CDR3 nucleotides are TGTGCCAGCAGCTTAGGGGTCAGCACAGATACGCAGTATTTT.

The chain employs TRBV18 and TRBJ1-3, with no clear D. This CDR3 is built from 17 residues. Germline CDR1 reads KGHSH; CDR2 reads LQKENI. V lost 2 bases and J 2 bases, leaving 16 bases between the germline ends. CDR3 DNA sequence: TGTGCCAGCTCACCATTGAGTCAAAGCTACGCTGGAAACACCATATATTTT. As protein: CASSPLSQSYAGNTIYF.

J is TRBJ2-1 and V is TRBV11-1; D uncertain. This CDR3 has 14 amino acids. Trimming stripped 5 bases from V and 9 bases from J, with 17 bases between. Looked up from germline, CDR1 is SGHAT and CDR2 is FQDESV (reference sequence). Here the CDR3 DNA reads TGTGCCAGCAGCCCCCGCTCCCAAAGGAGTGAGCAGTTCTTC. Translated, it gives CASSPRSQRSEQFF.

The chain joins TRBV11-2 to TRBJ2-7; TRBD1 aligns across 8 bases. This CDR3 has 15 amino acids. V lost 5 bases and J lost 4; bases outside the gene matches: 10. Germline CDR1 and CDR2: SGHAT and FQNNGV. The CDR3: CASSPQKTGVYEQYF. The DNA of the CDR3 is TGTGCCAGCAGCCCCCAGAAGACAGGGGTGTACGAGCAGTACTTC.

This chain links TRBV5-1 with TRBJ2-5; 8 bases are a match to TRBD1. This CDR3 is 14 amino acids long. The V and J ends lost 4 bases and 5 bases, in that order; junction bases with no gene match: 7. Per the germline V gene, CDR1 is SGHRS and CDR2 is YFSETQ. The CDR3 reads CASSVTGVSETQYF. In nucleotides, the CDR3 is TGCGCCAGCAGCGTGACAGGGGTCTCGGAGACCCAGTACTTC.

The chain recombines TRBV28 with TRBJ1-1; 7 nucleotides match TRBD1. The germline V gene encodes CDR1 MDHEN and CDR2 SYDVKM. The junction had 4 bases not matched to a gene; V was cut back by 5 bases and J by 1 base. The CDR3 consists of 14 residues. CDR3 coding DNA: TGTGCCAGCAGTCCGGGGACAGCGAACACTGAAGCTTTCTTT. It codes for CASSPGTANTEAFF.

This sequence joins TRBV28 and TRBJ2-3; 11 bases fit TRBD2. The CDR3 spans 16 residues. Germline V gene sequence: CDR1 MDHEN, CDR2 SYDVKM. Trimming cost V 3 bases and J 2 bases; bases outside gene matches: 4. The CDR3 sequence: CASSFPSGGFTDTQYF. Here the CDR3 DNA reads TGTGCCAGCAGTTTTCCTAGCGGGGGGTTCACAGATACGCAGTATTTT.

The gene calls are TRBV7-2 and TRBJ1-2; the D gene is possibly TRBD1 (5 bases). CDR1 SGHTA and CDR2 FQGNSA come from the germline V gene. The CDR3 is 12 amino acids. Trimming pared 5 bases from V and 5 bases from J, leaving 9 bases between. As DNA, the CDR3 is TGTGCCAGCAGCCGGGACCTGTATGGCTACACCTTC. Its translation: CASSRDLYGYTF.

This chain joins TRBV30 and TRBJ2-5; TRBD2 matches 13 bases. J gave up 5 bases and V 3 bases, and 6 bases lay outside the gene matches. The germline gives CDR1 GTSNPN, CDR2 SVGIG (reference sequence). The CDR3 spans 15 residues. The CDR3 protein is CAWSGLAGVGETQYF. CDR3 DNA: TGTGCCTGGAGCGGACTAGCGGGAGTGGGGGAGACCCAGTACTTC.

This chain connects TRBV4-2 to TRBJ1-1; TRBD1 might be the D (5 bases). CDR1 LGHNA and CDR2 YNFKEQ come from the germline V gene. Trimming took off 3 bases at V and 2 bases at J, with 13 bases between the two ends. The CDR3 is 15 residues long. The CDR3 region is CASSQRDPPNTEAFF. In DNA form, the CDR3 reads TGTGCCAGCAGCCAGAGGGACCCTCCCAACACTGAAGCTTTCTTT.

The chain uses TRBV14 and TRBJ2-1; TRBD2 matches 9 bases. Germline V gene lookup returns CDR1 SGHDN and CDR2 FVKESK. Trimming at V came to 4 bases and at J to 0 bases, leaving 13 bases not matched to a gene. This CDR3 contains 19 residues. The CDR3 loop reads CASSRLGAGGWGSYNEQFF. In DNA form, the CDR3 reads TGTGCCAGCAGCCGCTTGGGAGCGGGAGGATGGGGCTCCTACAATGAGCAGTTCTTC.

The rearrangement links TRBV9 to TRBJ2-7; tentatively, D is TRBD1 (7 bases). CDR3 length equals 14 residues. Germline CDR1 is SGDLS and CDR2 is YYNGEE. V lost 3 bases, J lost 2 bases, and 12 bases lay in between. The CDR3 coding sequence is TGTGCCAGCAGCGCCCAGGGGGGTACCTACGAGCAGTACTTC. As protein: CASSAQGGTYEQYF. The complete variable domain, with remaining parts taken from reference TRBV9 and TRBJ2-7, reads DSGVTQTPKHLITATGQRVTLRCSPRSGDLSVYWYQQSLDQGLQFLIQYYNGEERAKGNILERFSAQQFPDLHSELNLSSLELGDSALYFCASSAQGGTYEQYFGPGTRLTVT.

V gene TRBV28 combines with J gene TRBJ1-6, with a possible D match to TRBD1 (5 bases). The CDR3 is made up of 16 amino acids. Trimming took off 6 bases at V and 8 bases at J, with 20 bases between the two ends. From germline, CDR1 is MDHEN and CDR2 SYDVKM. CDR3 sequence: CASRPRGGGDYSPLHF. CDR3 nucleotide sequence: TGTGCCAGCAGGCCGAGGGGCGGAGGGGATTATTCACCCCTCCACTTT.

The CDR3 here is CASSPVLGQSYEQYF. Here the CDR3 DNA reads TGTGCCAGCAGCCCAGTACTAGGACAGTCCTACGAGCAGTACTTC. The rearrangement links TRBV7-2 to TRBJ2-7; D might be TRBD1 (6 bases). Germline V gene sequence: CDR1 SGHTA, CDR2 FQGNSA. The germline V and J ends were trimmed by 5 bases and 1 base, with 15 bases remaining between them. The CDR3 loop spans 15 amino acids. Variable domain in full (rest from reference TRBV7-2 and TRBJ2-7): GAGVSQSPSNKVTEKGKDVELRCDPISGHTALYWYRQSLGQGLEFLIYFQGNSAPDKSGLPSDRFSAERTGGSVSTLTIQRTQQEDSAVYLCASSPVLGQSYEQYFGPGTRLTVT.

The gene calls are TRBV12-3 or TRBV12-4 and TRBJ1-1; D remains ambiguous. Trimming took 2 bases from V and 1 from J, leaving 5 bases between them. This CDR3 is 13 amino acids long. DNA for the CDR3: TGTGCCAGCAGTTTAATGCGGAACACTGAAGCTTTCTTT. Translated: CASSLMRNTEAFF.

Points on this clone: The same CDR3 is also encoded by other DNA sequences in this sample. The V gene is TRBV7-2, the J gene TRBJ1-2; TRBD1 is a possible D gene (6 bases). CDR3 length: 14 residues. The germline V gene encodes CDR1 SGHTA and CDR2 FQGNSA. V lost 5 bases and J lost 6, with 16 bases in between. The CDR3 DNA follows: TGTGCCAGCAGCGAGGGGAACAGGGTTGATGGCTACACCTTC. The encoded protein is CASSEGNRVDGYTF.

The V call is TRBV5-1, the J call TRBJ2-2; no firm D call. The germline V gene has CDR1 SGHRS and CDR2 YFSETQ. The CDR3 contains 14 residues. The V end was cut by 3 bases, the J end by 5 bases, with 11 bases between. CDR3 bases: TGCGCCAGCAGCTCTTTGACAACTACCGGGGAGCTGTTTTTT. This codes for CASSSLTTTGELFF. Filled out from reference TRBV5-1 and TRBJ2-2, the complete variable domain reads KAGVTQTPRYLIKTRGQQVTLSCSPISGHRSVSWYQQTPGQGLQFLFEYFSETQRNKGNFPGRFSGRQFSNSRSEMNVSTLELGDSALYLCASSSLTTTGELFFGEGSRLTVL.

J is TRBJ2-2 and V is TRBV7-3, with D maybe TRBD1 (6 bases). This CDR3 has 16 amino acids. Germline V gene data show CDR1 as SGHTA and CDR2 as FQGTGA. V was clipped by 5 bases and J by 1 base, with 14 bases between them. In DNA, the CDR3 is TGTGCCAGCAGCCCCAGCAGGACAGTGAACACCGGGGAGCTGTTTTTT. It encodes CASSPSRTVNTGELFF.